This TCR beta chain came from a study of cytomegalovirus exposure and HLA in healthy donors. Remarks on this clone: Its matching antigen is unknown.

General study results and limits: Published work reported that the classifier diagnosed cytomegalovirus status with high specificity and sensitivity.

PCR employed 60 Vbeta and 13 Jbeta primers. Sequenced by immunoSEQ multiplex PCR; TCRdb stores in-frame clones only, minus some. There are roughly 170,000 clones in the sample; around 80% occur only once, and less than 1.5% lies in the top ten. V was cut by 9 bases and J by 4 bases, with 13 bases left in between. Germline CDR1 and CDR2: MGHDK and SYGVNS. The CDR3 is 13 residues long. Sequencing was done on a sample of PBMCs. The gene calls are TRBV25-1 and TRBJ2-1, with TRBD1 as a possible D gene (6 bases). This TCR was recovered from a woman between 25 and 40 years old in good health and CMV-seropositive. CDR3 DNA sequence: TGTGCCAGTAGGACAGCCAGATACAATGAGCAGTTCTTC. As protein: CASRTARYNEQFF.